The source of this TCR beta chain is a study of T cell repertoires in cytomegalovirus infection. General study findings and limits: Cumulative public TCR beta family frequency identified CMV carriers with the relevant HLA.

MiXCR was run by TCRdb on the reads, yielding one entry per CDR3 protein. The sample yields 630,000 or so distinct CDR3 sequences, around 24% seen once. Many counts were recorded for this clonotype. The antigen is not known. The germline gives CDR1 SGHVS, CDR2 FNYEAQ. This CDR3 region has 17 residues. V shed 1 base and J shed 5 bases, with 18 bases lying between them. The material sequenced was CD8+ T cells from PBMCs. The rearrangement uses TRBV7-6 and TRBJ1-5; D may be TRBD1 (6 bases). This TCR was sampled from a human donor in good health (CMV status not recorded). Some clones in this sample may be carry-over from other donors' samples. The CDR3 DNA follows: TGTGCCAGCAGCTTAGAGGGACACCCCTTGGCAGATCAGCCCCAGCATTTT. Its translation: CASSLEGHPLADQPQHF.